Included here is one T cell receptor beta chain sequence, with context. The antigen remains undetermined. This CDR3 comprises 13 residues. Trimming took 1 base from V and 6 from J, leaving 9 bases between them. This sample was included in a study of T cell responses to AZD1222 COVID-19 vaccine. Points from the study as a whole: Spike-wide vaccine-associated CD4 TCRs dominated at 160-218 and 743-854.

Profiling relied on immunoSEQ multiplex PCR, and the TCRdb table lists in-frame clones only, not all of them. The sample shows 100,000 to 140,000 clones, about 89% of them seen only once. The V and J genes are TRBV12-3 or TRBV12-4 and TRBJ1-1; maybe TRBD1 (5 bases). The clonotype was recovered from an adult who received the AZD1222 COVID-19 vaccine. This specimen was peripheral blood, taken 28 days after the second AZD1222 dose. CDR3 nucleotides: TGTGCCAGCAGTTTAGAGGGGTTAGCTGAAGCTTTCTTT. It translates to CASSLEGLAEAFF.